What follows are 10 T cell receptor beta chains derived from one specimen sequenced in a study of Ad26.COV2.S vaccination and SARS-CoV-2 variants. The data were produced by immunoSEQ multiplex PCR, yet TCRdb's version contains in-frame clones alone and is incomplete. This sample has roughly 700,000 clones; roughly nine tenths occur once, and the top ten carry 1.5%. Treatment: roughly 20 received Ad26.COV2.S at low or high dose, single or two shots; about 5 received placebo; per-sample allocation not given. Vaccine and placebo recipients were sampled on day 63 after the first injection. The sample consisted of peripheral blood, taken in a trial of Ad26.COV2.S vaccine versus placebo. The origin of the receptors is a person between 18 and 59 years old who received the Ad26.COV2.S COVID-19 vaccine or a placebo.

This chain uses TRBV6-5 with TRBJ1-5, with D perhaps matching TRBD1 (6 bases). Germline values: CDR1 MNHEY, CDR2 SVGAGI. The V end was cut by 10 bases, the J end by 6 bases, with 16 bases between. The CDR3 is made up of 13 amino acids. CDR3 sequence reads: CATQGGASQPQHF. The CDR3 nucleotides read TGTGCCACTCAAGGGGGGGCTAGTCAGCCCCAGCATTTT.

The CDR3 nucleotides are TGTGCCAGCAGGAGTCAGGGGCCCACAGAAGCTTTCTTT. Protein: CASRSQGPTEAFF. J is TRBJ1-1 and V is TRBV7-2; weak D call: TRBD1 (6 bases). There are 13 residues in the CDR3. CDR1 is SGHTA, CDR2 FQGNSA, per germline. Trimming took off 6 bases at V and 8 bases at J, with 16 bases between the two ends.

The chain has TRBV5-4 and TRBJ1-2, with D perhaps TRBD1 (6 bases). Germline loops: CDR1 SGHNT, CDR2 YYREEE (reference sequence). The ends were cut back, 0 bases at V and 3 bases at J, with 9 bases in the middle. The CDR3 is 14 residues long. The DNA of the CDR3 is TGTGCCAGCAGCTTGGGGGGGGCTGACTATGGCTACACCTTC. Protein sequence: CASSLGGADYGYTF.

This clone was recorded a few times. Other nucleotide sequences in the sample specify the same CDR3. The chain joins TRBV5-4 to TRBJ2-2; D ambiguous. This CDR3 is built from 14 residues. V was clipped by 4 bases and J by 0 bases, with 7 bases between them. CDR1 is SGHNT, CDR2 YYREEE, per germline (reference sequence). The DNA for the CDR3 is TGTGCCAGCAGCCCTGGGACGAACACCGGGGAGCTGTTTTTT. It is translated as CASSPGTNTGELFF.

The rearrangement uses TRBV7-6 and TRBJ2-3; 11 bases map to TRBD2. Trimming cost V 1 base and J 1 base; bases outside gene matches: 4. Germline CDR1 is SGHVS and CDR2 is FNYEAQ. The CDR3 is 17 residues long. The CDR3 spells CASSLGLAGGGTDTQYF. Written as DNA, the CDR3 is TGTGCCAGCAGCTTAGGGCTAGCGGGGGGAGGCACAGATACGCAGTATTTT.

The V gene is TRBV6-2 or TRBV6-3, the J gene TRBJ2-5, with 10 bases identical to TRBD1. Trimming took 5 bases from V and 3 from J; bases not matched to a gene: 3. CDR3 length: 14 residues. Germline CDR1 MNHEY, CDR2 SVGEGT. CDR3 sequence: CASSPGTGEETQYF. Written as DNA, the CDR3 is TGTGCCAGCAGTCCCGGGACAGGGGAAGAGACCCAGTACTTC.

This chain links TRBV9 with TRBJ1-6, with no clear D. The germline V gene encodes CDR1 SGDLS and CDR2 YYNGEE. The CDR3 spans 13 residues. V lost 0 bases and J 10 bases, leaving 8 bases between the germline ends. Written as DNA, the CDR3 is TGTGCCAGCAGCGTAGAGGTGCGATCACCCCTCCACTTT. Translation: CASSVEVRSPLHF.

This rearrangement joins TRBV27 to TRBJ1-2; 7 nucleotides match TRBD1. Germline CDR1 reads MNHEY; CDR2 reads SMNVEV (reference sequence). The V gene end was trimmed by 3 bases and the J gene end by 8 bases; junction bases not matched to a gene: 6. CDR3 length: 13 residues. This CDR3 is CASSFKGGTGYTF. CDR3 coding DNA: TGTGCCAGCAGTTTTAAAGGGGGCACGGGCTACACCTTC.

This CDR3 is CASSRDGTNEKLFF. The CDR3 region has the DNA TGCGCCAGCAGCCGGGACGGAACTAATGAAAAACTGTTTTTT. The J gene is TRBJ1-4, the V gene TRBV10-1; TRBD1 is a possible D gene (5 bases). CDR3 length: 14 residues. Trimming removed 6 bases at V and 1 base at J, with 9 bases between. Germline V gene data show CDR1 as WNHNN and CDR2 as SYGVQD (reference sequence).

This clone was detected only once. This rearrangement joins TRBV5-1 to TRBJ1-2, with TRBD1 identical over 7 bases. The junction had 6 bases not matched to a gene; V was cut back by 4 bases and J by 3 bases. In germline, CDR1 is SGHRS, CDR2 YFSETQ. CDR3 size: 14 residues. Here the CDR3 reads CASSSTRGDYGYTF. For the CDR3, the DNA is TGCGCCAGCAGCAGTACCAGGGGGGACTATGGCTACACCTTC.